One sample yielded the 28 T cell receptor beta chains listed below, sequenced in a study of blood T cell repertoires in COVID-19. Assay used: immunoSEQ multiplex PCR; TCRdb lists only in-frame clones, some missing. The sample lists under 300,000 clones, about nine tenths seen once, with approximately 2.2% in the top ten. Sequencing input: peripheral blood. The receptors stem from a man aged 50 to 60 with acute or convalescent COVID-19.

The chain couples TRBV6-5 to TRBJ1-6; maybe TRBD1 (6 bases). The CDR3 sequence is 16 residues long. The V end lost 0 bases, the J end lost 10 bases, and 16 bases lay between the germline ends. The V gene's germline CDR1 is MNHEY and CDR2 SVGAGI. CDR3 in DNA: TGTGCCAGCAGTTACTCGTCCAGGGGAGTTGTGTCACCCCTCCACTTT. Protein product: CASSYSSRGVVSPLHF.

This clone has only one observation. The chain joins TRBV10-3 to TRBJ1-4; a weak D match, TRBD1 (6 bases). V lost 5 bases to trimming and J lost 0 bases, with 7 bases between them. Germline values: CDR1 ENHRY, CDR2 SYGVKD. The CDR3 contains 14 residues. CDR3 in amino acids: CAISRQATNEKLFF. CDR3 DNA sequence: TGTGCCATCAGTAGACAGGCAACTAATGAAAAACTGTTTTTT.

Details on this clone: An end of the junction does not agree with germline; a read error may underlie this. The chain has TRBV9 and TRBJ2-1; 10 bases align to TRBD1. There are 16 residues in the CDR3. Per the germline V gene, CDR1 is SGDLS and CDR2 is YYNGEE. The CDR3 DNA reads as TGTGCCAGCAGCGTTTCCGGGACAGGGGTCTACGATGAGCAGTTCTTC. It yields the protein CASSVSGTGVYDEQFF.

The J gene is TRBJ2-2, the V gene TRBV7-9, with TRBD1 matching over 7 bases. Per the germline V gene, CDR1 is SEHNR and CDR2 is FQNEAQ (reference sequence). This CDR3 has 16 amino acids. The V segment lost 2 bases and the J segment 7 bases; nucleotides outside the gene matches: 10. The CDR3 DNA is TGTGCCAGCAGCTTACAAGGGGGCAGGGGCCGCGGGGAGCTGTTTTTT. It yields the protein CASSLQGGRGRGELFF.

The rearrangement joins TRBV30 to TRBJ1-5; the match to TRBD1 covers 8 bases. Germline CDR1 GTSNPN, CDR2 SVGIG (reference sequence). The V gene end was trimmed by 4 bases and the J gene end by 4 bases; junction bases not matched to a gene: 12. The CDR3 has 16 amino acids. The CDR3 nucleotides are TGTGCCTGGAACCCCCGGGGACAGGTCCTAAATCAGCCCCAGCATTTT. Translating gives CAWNPRGQVLNQPQHF.

This sequence joins TRBV3-1 (or the pseudogene TRBV3-2) and TRBJ2-6; a possible D gene is TRBD1 (6 bases). The ends were cut back, 0 bases at V and 1 base at J, with 16 bases in the middle. Germline loops: CDR1 LGHDT, CDR2 YNNKEL (reference sequence). The CDR3 runs to 19 residues. CDR3 residues: CASSQEGARRTSGANVLTF. CDR3 coding DNA: TGTGCCAGCAGCCAAGAGGGGGCCCGGAGAACATCTGGGGCCAACGTCCTGACTTTC.

This clone was seen more than once but under ten times. The chain couples TRBV9 to TRBJ2-7; 7 bases agree with TRBD2. Germline values: CDR1 SGDLS, CDR2 YYNGEE. The CDR3 totals 15 residues. V dropped 0 bases and J dropped 2; count of bases not matched to a gene: 5. The DNA for the CDR3 is TGTGCCAGCAGCGTAGAAATAGGGACTACCTACGAGCAGTACTTC. Translation: CASSVEIGTTYEQYF.

V gene TRBV6-5 combines with J gene TRBJ1-5; tentatively, D is TRBD1 (6 bases). Germline lookup yields CDR1 MNHEY and CDR2 SVGAGI. The CDR3 has 14 residues. Trimming pared 4 bases from V and 2 bases from J, leaving 9 bases between. CDR3 amino acids: CASSLAGGNQPQHF. In DNA form, the CDR3 reads TGTGCCAGCAGTTTAGCAGGGGGCAATCAGCCCCAGCATTTT.

V and J are TRBV7-8 and TRBJ1-1; 7 nucleotides agree with TRBD1. The trim removed 5 bases at V and 6 bases at J, leaving 12 bases unmatched. Per germline, CDR1 SGHVS and CDR2 FQNEAQ. CDR3 length: 15 residues. The CDR3 sequence: CASSTGQVNVAEAFF. Written as DNA, the CDR3 is TGTGCCAGCAGCACCGGACAGGTCAACGTCGCTGAAGCTTTCTTT. Combining the CDR3 with reference TRBV7-8 and TRBJ1-1 gives the whole variable domain GAGVSQSPRYKVAKRGQDVALRCDPISGHVSLFWYQQALGQGPEFLTYFQNEAQLDKSGLPSDRFFAERPEGSVSTLKIQRTQQEDSAVYLCASSTGQVNVAEAFFGQGTRLTVV.

The chain couples TRBV6-6 to TRBJ2-7; 8 nucleotides line up with TRBD1. Germline CDR1 reads MNHNY; CDR2 reads SVGAGI (reference sequence). J lost 0 bases, V lost 11 bases, and 9 bases had no gene match. This CDR3 comprises 14 residues. As DNA, the CDR3 is TGTGCCCCCTATCACAGGGGGTTCTCCTACGAGCAGTACTTC. This sequence encodes CAPYHRGFSYEQYF.

The chain recombines TRBV7-9 with TRBJ2-2; 13 positions agree with TRBD2. The V and J ends lost 3 bases and 6 bases, in that order; junction bases with no gene match: 10. The germline V gene encodes CDR1 SEHNR and CDR2 FQNEAQ (reference sequence). The length of the CDR3 is 18 residues. The CDR3 DNA reads TGTGCCAGCAGCTTCCCGACGACTAGCGGGGGGAAGGCCGGGGAGCTGTTTTTT. Its protein product is CASSFPTTSGGKAGELFF.

The chain has TRBV3-1 (or the pseudogene TRBV3-2) and TRBJ2-7; D may be TRBD2 (6 bases). The CDR3 sequence is 15 residues long. The germline V gene has CDR1 LGHDT and CDR2 YNNKEL (reference sequence). Between the trimmed V and J ends, which lost 1 base and 2 bases, there was a span of 12 bases. CDR3 coding DNA: TGTGCCAGCAGCCAAGTCGACGGAGGGCCCTACGAGCAGTACTTC. It translates to CASSQVDGGPYEQYF.

The gene calls are TRBV6-5 and TRBJ1-5; D perhaps matches TRBD1 (6 bases). Trimming took off 7 bases at V and 7 bases at J, with 14 bases between the two ends. The CDR3 loop spans 13 amino acids. Germline V CDR1 and CDR2: MNHEY, SVGAGI. Here the CDR3 DNA reads TGTGCCAGCATTAGGGGGGGCGGACAGCCCCAGCATTTT. It codes for CASIRGGGQPQHF.

The V gene is TRBV5-6, the J gene TRBJ1-1, with D unresolved. The V gene's germline CDR1 is SGHDT and CDR2 YYEEEE. Trimming took 4 bases from V and 4 from J, leaving 14 bases between them. The length of the CDR3 is 14 residues. The chain's CDR3 is CASSLRTHITEAFF. DNA of the CDR3: TGTGCCAGCAGCCTTCGTACCCACATCACTGAAGCTTTCTTT.

The V gene is TRBV9, the J gene TRBJ2-2; D not certain. Germline V gives CDR1 SGDLS, CDR2 YYNGEE. The CDR3 is 14 residues long. Trimming left V 6 bases short and J 2 bases short, with 11 bases between. CDR3 residues: CASIRRVNTGELFF. CDR3 bases: TGTGCCAGCATCCGCCGGGTAAACACCGGGGAGCTGTTTTTT.

Details on this clone: The sample carries other DNA sequences with the same CDR3. The CDR3 here is CASSLTGGDGYTF. The DNA for the CDR3 is TGTGCCAGCAGTTTAACAGGGGGAGATGGCTACACCTTC. The chain combines TRBV12-3 or TRBV12-4 with TRBJ1-2; TRBD1 matches 8 bases. The junction had 2 bases not matched to a gene; V was cut back by 2 bases and J by 6 bases. This CDR3 is 13 amino acids long.

The V call is TRBV27, the J call TRBJ1-6; 11 bases agree with TRBD1. The germline V gene encodes CDR1 MNHEY and CDR2 SMNVEV (reference sequence). CDR3 length: 17 residues. Trimming cost V 2 bases and J 1 base; bases outside gene matches: 1. As DNA, the CDR3 is TGTGCCAGCAGTTTAGGACAGGGGGCGTCCTATAATTCACCCCTCCACTTT. This encodes CASSLGQGASYNSPLHF.

This sequence joins TRBV4-2 and TRBJ2-5; 9 positions match TRBD2. In germline, CDR1 is LGHNA, CDR2 YNFKEQ. Losses at the gene ends were 3 bases for V and 5 bases for J; bases not matched to a gene: 7. There are 15 residues in the CDR3. The CDR3 region is CASSQASGEEETQYF. The CDR3 region has the DNA TGTGCCAGCAGCCAGGCTAGCGGGGAGGAGGAGACCCAGTACTTC.

The J gene is TRBJ1-6, the V gene TRBV3-1 (or the pseudogene TRBV3-2), with D perhaps TRBD1 (5 bases). The CDR3 spans 16 residues. From germline, CDR1 is LGHDT and CDR2 YNNKEL (reference sequence). The ends were cut back, 1 base at V and 12 bases at J, with 19 bases in the middle. CDR3: CASSQVVQGYYEPLHF. The CDR3 bases are TGTGCCAGCAGCCAAGTTGTGCAGGGATATTATGAACCCCTCCACTTT.

This chain uses TRBV4-1 with TRBJ1-1; possibly TRBD1 for D (6 bases). Germline V CDR1 and CDR2: MGHRA, YSYEKL. CDR3 length equals 13 residues. V was clipped by 8 bases and J by 5 bases, with 15 bases between them. CDR3 amino acids: CASRYREGTEAFF. CDR3 sequence (DNA): TGCGCCAGCCGATACAGGGAGGGTACTGAAGCTTTCTTT.

The table lists this clone with a few counts. The chain has TRBV4-1 and TRBJ2-3, with 12 bases aligning to TRBD2. J gave up 3 bases and V 7 bases, and 5 bases lay outside the gene matches. There are 15 residues in the CDR3. The germline gives CDR1 MGHRA, CDR2 YSYEKL. The CDR3 bases are TGCGCCAGCATTGGACTAGCGGGGTCGACAGATACGCAGTATTTT. Protein: CASIGLAGSTDTQYF.

This rearrangement joins TRBV5-4 to TRBJ2-1, with D hard to call. Germline V gene sequence: CDR1 SGHNT, CDR2 YYREEE (reference sequence). Trimming pared 0 bases from V and 0 bases from J, leaving 13 bases between. The CDR3 is 17 amino acids. The CDR3, as DNA: TGTGCCAGCAGCTTGGCCAAGAACAGCCACTCCTACAATGAGCAGTTCTTC. This gives the protein CASSLAKNSHSYNEQFF.

The chain combines TRBV10-3 with TRBJ2-1; 10 bases match TRBD2. V shed 6 bases, J shed 4 bases, and the junction held 6 bases outside the gene matches. The CDR3 covers 15 residues. Per the germline V gene, CDR1 is ENHRY and CDR2 is SYGVKD. For the CDR3, the DNA is TGTGCCATCAGGGACTCTAGCGGGGGTTACAATGAGCAGTTCTTC. Translating it yields CAIRDSSGGYNEQFF.

This sequence joins TRBV5-5 and TRBJ1-2; TRBD1 matches 9 bases. In germline, CDR1 is SGHKS, CDR2 YYEKEE (reference sequence). Losses at the gene ends were 0 bases for V and 4 bases for J; bases not matched to a gene: 4. This CDR3 region has 15 residues. In DNA, the CDR3 is TGTGCCAGCAGCTTGGAGGACAGGGGCCCCTATGGCTACACCTTC. Translated: CASSLEDRGPYGYTF.

The chain recombines TRBV2 with TRBJ1-2; D is perhaps TRBD1 (6 bases). This CDR3 comprises 13 residues. Per germline, CDR1 SNHLY and CDR2 FYNNEI. Trimming took 1 base from V and 8 from J, leaving 11 bases between them. In DNA form, the CDR3 reads TGTGCCAGCAGTGAAGGGGGGCTAGAGGGCTACACCTTC. This encodes CASSEGGLEGYTF.

The V call is TRBV30, the J call TRBJ1-5; possible D gene TRBD1, 6 bases. This CDR3 comprises 15 residues. The V end was cut by 2 bases, the J end by 4 bases, with 15 bases between. Germline CDR1 reads GTSNPN; CDR2 reads SVGIG (reference sequence). CDR3 in amino acids: CAWSPSGQLNQPQHF. The CDR3 DNA sequence: TGTGCCTGGAGTCCCTCCGGACAGCTTAATCAGCCCCAGCATTTT.

The chain recombines TRBV11-2 with TRBJ2-2; no firm D call. Germline V lookup: CDR1 SGHAT, CDR2 FQNNGV. Trimming stripped 5 bases from V and 4 bases from J, with 11 bases between. This CDR3 comprises 14 residues. Written as DNA, the CDR3 is TGTGCCAGCAGCCAGCAGCCGGGCACCGGGGAGCTGTTTTTT. Its protein is CASSQQPGTGELFF.

V is TRBV6-5 and J is TRBJ1-4; the D gene is possibly TRBD1 (5 bases). Per the germline V gene, CDR1 is MNHEY and CDR2 is SVGAGI. The CDR3 has 15 residues. V lost 4 bases and J lost 4, with 13 bases in between. The CDR3 DNA reads TGTGCCAGCAGTTTCTTCCAGGGACTTAATGAAAAACTGTTTTTT. Its protein is CASSFFQGLNEKLFF.